In its sample, the clone carrying this T cell receptor (beta chain) was seen a few times. Antigen unknown. The record originates from a study of beta chain features in type 1 diabetes. The authors reverse transcribed all of the isolated RNA, so sequencing captured expressed TCRB transcripts. The assay was immunoSEQ multiplex PCR, and TCRdb's table has in-frame clones only and misses some. This sample carries about 260,000 clones, 24% of them seen once, and the ten largest clones take about 0.012%. Study-level points and caveats: VDJ junctions from type 1 diabetes patients carried fewer insertions and larger deletions. For Type 1 diabetes patients, all four CD4+ subsets carried TCRB CDR3s that were moderately but significantly shorter.

From germline, CDR1 is MGHRA and CDR2 YSYEKL. The CDR3 has 14 amino acids. Trimming removed 1 base at V and 5 bases at J, with 9 bases between. This clonotype was sampled from a woman aged 25-40 years with type 1 diabetes. The chain joins TRBV4-1 to TRBJ2-1; D is unresolved. The sample taken for sequencing was naive CD4+ T cells from blood. Written as DNA, the CDR3 is TGCGCCAGCAGCCAAGCATCAGCGAACAATGAGCAGTTCTTC. Encoded protein: CASSQASANNEQFF.